In its sample, the clone carrying this T cell receptor beta chain was seen once. Germline V gene data show CDR1 as SGHNT and CDR2 as YENEEA. V lost 0 bases and J 3 bases, leaving 11 bases between the germline ends. This CDR3 has 16 residues. Sequenced by immunoSEQ multiplex PCR; TCRdb stores in-frame clones only, minus some. Of 40,000 to 60,000 clones in the sample, 90% to 95% were seen once. This record belongs to a study of technical replicates of blood from a few donors. This clonotype originated in a human donor in good health. Some clones in this sample may be carry-over from other donors' samples. Sequencing used PBMCs. The genes are TRBV11-3 and TRBJ2-2; D remains unclear. The CDR3 nucleotides are TGTGCCAGCAGCTTAGACACGCCTAGAGACACCGGGGAGCTGTTTTTT. Translation gives CASSLDTPRDTGELFF.